This passage covers 14 T cell receptor beta chains from one sample sequenced in a study of T cell changes during pregnancy in multiple sclerosis. Some clones are missing from TCRdb's copy, which holds only in-frame ones; the method was immunoSEQ multiplex PCR. This table has around 110,000 clones, about 90% appearing once. The material was peripheral blood, obtained before pregnancy. These receptors were taken from a female donor with multiple sclerosis, enrolled in a pregnancy study.

The J gene is TRBJ2-1, the V gene TRBV29-1, with D possibly matching TRBD1 (6 bases). Germline V gene sequence: CDR1 SQVTM, CDR2 ANQGSEA. Trimming left V 8 bases short and J 10 bases short, with 24 bases between. The CDR3 covers 14 residues. CDR3: CSSWTASRSYEQFF. The CDR3 DNA reads as TGCAGCTCCTGGACAGCCTCCCGGTCCTACGAGCAGTTCTTC.

This sequence joins TRBV7-9 and TRBJ2-1, with a possible D match to TRBD2 (5 bases). Germline values: CDR1 SEHNR, CDR2 FQNEAQ (reference sequence). Trimming stripped 5 bases from V and 4 bases from J, with 15 bases between. CDR3 length: 15 amino acids. This chain's CDR3 is CASSPPREGYNEQFF. DNA of the CDR3: TGTGCCAGCAGCCCCCCCCGGGAAGGTTACAATGAGCAGTTCTTC.

This chain joins TRBV27 and TRBJ1-2, with D perhaps matching TRBD1 (5 bases). The CDR3 is 13 amino acids. Trimming left V 5 bases short and J 5 bases short, with 12 bases between. Germline lookup yields CDR1 MNHEY and CDR2 SMNVEV (reference sequence). The CDR3 DNA reads TGTGCCAGCAGTATGCGGGAGGGGTATGGCTACACCTTC. It encodes CASSMREGYGYTF.

V gene TRBV7-9 combines with J gene TRBJ2-1; 8 bases line up with TRBD1. The V and J ends lost 2 bases and 6 bases, in that order; junction bases with no gene match: 6. The CDR3 runs 15 residues. Germline CDR1 reads SEHNR; CDR2 reads FQNEAQ (reference sequence). The CDR3 sequence: CASSLWQGAGNEQFF. CDR3 DNA sequence: TGTGCCAGCAGCTTATGGCAGGGGGCGGGCAATGAGCAGTTCTTC.

This chain connects TRBV7-9 to TRBJ2-1; tentatively, D is TRBD1 (5 bases). The CDR3 is 13 residues long. The germline V and J ends were trimmed by 4 bases and 6 bases, with 10 bases remaining between them. Germline assignment: CDR1 SEHNR and CDR2 FQNEAQ (reference sequence). CDR3 coding DNA: TGTGCCAGCAGCTCACAGGAACCCAATGAGCAGTTCTTC. Amino acid sequence: CASSSQEPNEQFF.

The count of this clone is one. The genes are TRBV5-6 and TRBJ2-7; D gene uncertain. Germline loops: CDR1 SGHDT, CDR2 YYEEEE. The CDR3 contains 11 residues. Trimming removed 4 bases from V and 3 bases from J, with 5 bases in between. The CDR3, as DNA: TGTGCCAGCAGCAAATACTACGAGCAGTACTTC. Translated, it gives CASSKYYEQYF.

The gene calls are TRBV4-3 and TRBJ2-3; 7 bases are a match to TRBD2. The CDR3 sequence is 15 residues long. With 0 bases clipped from V and 4 bases from J, the junction kept 4 bases outside the gene matches. CDR1 is LGHNA and CDR2 is YSLEER in the germline V gene. The CDR3 sequence is CASSQDYLAADTQYF. The CDR3 DNA sequence: TGCGCCAGCAGCCAAGATTACCTAGCGGCAGATACGCAGTATTTT.

J is TRBJ2-6 and V is TRBV7-9; D remains unclear. The CDR3 sequence is 15 residues long. Germline CDR1 is SEHNR and CDR2 is FQNEAQ (reference sequence). Trimming cost V 5 bases and J 4 bases, with 12 bases left between them. CDR3: CASSPLGLGANVLTF. CDR3 bases: TGTGCCAGCAGCCCGCTAGGTTTGGGGGCCAACGTCCTGACTTTC.

The V and J genes are TRBV5-1 and TRBJ2-3; 8 nucleotides agree with TRBD2. The CDR3 has 17 residues. V was clipped by 5 bases and J by 0 bases; unmatched bases: 11. Germline CDR1 is SGHRS and CDR2 is YFSETQ. In nucleotides, the CDR3 is TGCGCCAGCAGACCTTGGAGTAGCGGGGTTAGCACAGATACGCAGTATTTT. Translated, it gives CASRPWSSGVSTDTQYF.

The rearrangement joins TRBV6-6 to TRBJ2-5; 11 bases match TRBD2. V shed 8 bases and J 4 bases; nucleotides not matched to a gene: 9. CDR3 size: 15 residues. Germline-derived CDR1 and CDR2 are MNHNY and SVGAGI (reference sequence). The CDR3 DNA follows: TGTGCCAGCGGAGTACTAGCGGGAGTGGGAGAGACCCAGTACTTC. Translation gives CASGVLAGVGETQYF.

V is TRBV27 and J is TRBJ2-7; TRBD1 agrees at 7 bases. Germline CDR1 is MNHEY and CDR2 is SMNVEV (reference sequence). With V trimmed by 5 bases and J by 2 bases, 3 bases remained unmatched. This CDR3 contains 13 residues. The CDR3 reads CASSPGQTYEQYF. In nucleotides, the CDR3 is TGTGCCAGCAGTCCGGGACAGACCTACGAGCAGTACTTC.

CDR3 residues: CASGLDKGASGNTEAFF. CDR3 nucleotide sequence: TGTGCTAGTGGTTTGGATAAGGGGGCGAGTGGGAACACTGAAGCTTTCTTT. The chain combines TRBV12-5 with TRBJ1-1; 7 nucleotides line up with TRBD1. The V gene's germline CDR1 is LGHNT and CDR2 FRNRAP. Trimming cost V 1 base and J 1 base; bases outside gene matches: 9. The CDR3 spans 17 residues.

V is TRBV6-1 and J is TRBJ1-2; 7 bases are a match to TRBD1. V gave up 6 bases and J gave up 3 bases; unmatched junction bases: 4. The CDR3 sequence is 13 residues long. Per germline, CDR1 MNHNS and CDR2 SASEGT. CDR3 sequence reads: CASSYTGDYGYTF. Here the CDR3 DNA reads TGTGCCAGCAGCTACACAGGGGACTATGGCTACACCTTC.

The rearrangement joins TRBV11-2 to TRBJ2-3, with D unresolved. Trimming pared 5 bases from V and 2 bases from J, leaving 2 bases between. Per the germline V gene, CDR1 is SGHAT and CDR2 is FQNNGV. The CDR3 covers 11 residues. For the CDR3, the DNA is TGTGCCAGCAGCCTCACAGATACGCAGTATTTT. Amino acid sequence: CASSLTDTQYF.